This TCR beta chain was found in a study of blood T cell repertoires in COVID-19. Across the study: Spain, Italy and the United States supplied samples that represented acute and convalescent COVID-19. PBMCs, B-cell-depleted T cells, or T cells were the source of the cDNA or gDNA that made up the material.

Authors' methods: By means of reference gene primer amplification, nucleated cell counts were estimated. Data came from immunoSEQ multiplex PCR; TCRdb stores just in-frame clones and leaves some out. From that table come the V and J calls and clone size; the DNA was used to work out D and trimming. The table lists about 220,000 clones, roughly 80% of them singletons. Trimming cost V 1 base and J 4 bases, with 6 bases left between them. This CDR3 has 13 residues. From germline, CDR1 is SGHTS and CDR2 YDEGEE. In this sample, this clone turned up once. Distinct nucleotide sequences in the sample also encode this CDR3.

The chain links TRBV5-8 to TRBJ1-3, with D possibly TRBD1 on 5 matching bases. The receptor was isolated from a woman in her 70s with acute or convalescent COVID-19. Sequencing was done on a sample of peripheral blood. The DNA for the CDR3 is TGTGCCAGCAGCTTGAGGGGCGGAAACACCATATATTTT. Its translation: CASSLRGGNTIYF.